This paragraph covers one TCR beta chain sequence. Its specificity is not known. TRB was amplified from roughly 250-500 ng of blood genomic DNA. The sample comes from a study of T and B cells in COVID-19 patients. On the study more broadly: At median age around 31 years, recovered patients were younger than active-infection patients at about 72. Regarding the study as a whole: Exclusive to the recovered cohort were roughly 2,000 TCR clusters, some 32 of them with low generation probability.

Looked up from germline, CDR1 is SGHNT and CDR2 is YENEEA. This CDR3 has 14 amino acids. Trimming cost V 1 base and J 0 bases, with 4 bases left between them. BIOMED2 TRB-A/B primer pools were used in multiplex TRB PCR. TCRdb re-analysed the multiplex PCR reads in MiXCR, keeping a single row per CDR3 protein. The sample lists about 7,000 distinct CDR3 sequences, less than 30% occurring once. This TCR came from a human donor with active COVID-19. Input material: blood. The J gene is TRBJ2-4, the V gene TRBV11-3; D remains ambiguous. CDR3 in DNA: TGTGCCAGCAGCTTAGGCGGAGCCAAAAACATTCAGTACTTC. Protein: CASSLGGAKNIQYF.